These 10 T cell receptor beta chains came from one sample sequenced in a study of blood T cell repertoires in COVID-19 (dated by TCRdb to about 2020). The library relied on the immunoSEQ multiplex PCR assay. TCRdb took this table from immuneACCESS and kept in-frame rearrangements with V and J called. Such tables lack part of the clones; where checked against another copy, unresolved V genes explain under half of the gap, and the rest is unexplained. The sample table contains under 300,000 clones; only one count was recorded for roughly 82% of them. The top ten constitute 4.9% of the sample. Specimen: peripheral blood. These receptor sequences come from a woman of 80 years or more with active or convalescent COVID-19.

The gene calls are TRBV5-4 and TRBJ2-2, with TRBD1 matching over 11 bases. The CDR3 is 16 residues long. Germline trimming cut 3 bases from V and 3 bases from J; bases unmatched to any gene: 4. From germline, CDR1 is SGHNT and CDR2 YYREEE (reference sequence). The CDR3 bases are TGTGCCAGCAGCTGGGGACAGGGGGGGTACACCGGGGAGCTGTTTTTT. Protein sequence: CASSWGQGGYTGELFF.

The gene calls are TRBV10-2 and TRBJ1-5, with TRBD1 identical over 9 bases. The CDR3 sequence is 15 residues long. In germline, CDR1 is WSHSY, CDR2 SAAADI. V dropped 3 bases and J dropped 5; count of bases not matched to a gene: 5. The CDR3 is CASSETGGFHQPQHF. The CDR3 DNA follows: TGCGCCAGCAGTGAAACAGGGGGCTTTCATCAGCCCCAGCATTTT.

Written as DNA, the CDR3 is TGCGCCAGCAGCTTGGTTGCAGGGGATGACGAGCAGTACTTC. Protein: CASSLVAGDDEQYF. The chain is built from TRBV5-1 and TRBJ2-7, with D maybe TRBD1 (6 bases). Looked up from germline, CDR1 is SGHRS and CDR2 is YFSETQ. CDR3 size: 14 residues. The V and J ends lost 0 bases and 5 bases respectively, with 12 bases between them.

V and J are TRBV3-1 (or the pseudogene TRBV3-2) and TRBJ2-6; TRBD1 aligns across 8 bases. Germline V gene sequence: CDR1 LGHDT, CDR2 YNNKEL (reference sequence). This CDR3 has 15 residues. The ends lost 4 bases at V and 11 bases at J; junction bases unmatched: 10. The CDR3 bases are TGTGCCAGCAGCCCCCGGTCAGGGGGCATAGACGTCCTGACTTTC. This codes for CASSPRSGGIDVLTF.

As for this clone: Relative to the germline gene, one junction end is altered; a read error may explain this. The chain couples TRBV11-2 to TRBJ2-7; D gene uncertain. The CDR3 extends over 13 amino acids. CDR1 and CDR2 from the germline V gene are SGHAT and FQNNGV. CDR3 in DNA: TGTGCCAGCAGCTTAGATCGCCGGAGCAAGAATGTGTTC. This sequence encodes CASSLDRRSKNVF.

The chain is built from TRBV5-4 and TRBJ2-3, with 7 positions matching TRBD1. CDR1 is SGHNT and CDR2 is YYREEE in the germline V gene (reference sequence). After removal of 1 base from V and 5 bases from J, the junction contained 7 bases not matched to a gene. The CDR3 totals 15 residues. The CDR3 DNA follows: TGTGCCAGCAGCTTGAGGAGACAGGGCCGAGATACGCAGTATTTT. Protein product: CASSLRRQGRDTQYF.

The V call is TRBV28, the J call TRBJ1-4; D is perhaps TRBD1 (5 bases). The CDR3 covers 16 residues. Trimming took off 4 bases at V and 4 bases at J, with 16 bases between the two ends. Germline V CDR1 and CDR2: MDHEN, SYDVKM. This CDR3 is CASSSPNGAVNEKLFF. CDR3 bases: TGTGCCAGCAGTTCACCGAATGGGGCGGTTAATGAAAAACTGTTTTTT.

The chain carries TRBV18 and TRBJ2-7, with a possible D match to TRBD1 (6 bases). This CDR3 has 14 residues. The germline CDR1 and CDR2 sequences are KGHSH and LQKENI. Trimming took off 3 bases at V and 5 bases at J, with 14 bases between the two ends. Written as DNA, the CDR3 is TGTGCCAGCTCACCCTCGACCAGGGGCCACGAGCAGTACTTC. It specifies CASSPSTRGHEQYF. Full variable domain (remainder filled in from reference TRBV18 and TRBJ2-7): NAGVMQNPRHLVRRRGQEARLRCSPMKGHSHVYWYRQLPEEGLKFMVYLQKENIIDESGMPKERFSAEFPKEGPSILRIQQVVRGDSAAYFCASSPSTRGHEQYFGPGTRLTVT.

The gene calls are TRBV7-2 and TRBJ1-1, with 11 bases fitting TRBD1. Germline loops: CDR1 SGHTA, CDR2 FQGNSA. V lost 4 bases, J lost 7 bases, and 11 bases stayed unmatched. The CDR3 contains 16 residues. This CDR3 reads CASSSGQGALVLEAFF. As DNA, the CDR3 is TGTGCCAGCAGCTCCGGACAGGGGGCTTTGGTTCTTGAAGCTTTCTTT.

The CDR3 DNA reads TGTGCCAGCTCACCACCCGACAGGGTAGAGACCCAGTACTTC. Its translation is CASSPPDRVETQYF. The chain is built from TRBV18 and TRBJ2-5; 7 bases are shared with TRBD1. Germline V CDR1 and CDR2: KGHSH, LQKENI. The ends lost 0 bases at V and 4 bases at J; junction bases unmatched: 2. This CDR3 comprises 14 residues.